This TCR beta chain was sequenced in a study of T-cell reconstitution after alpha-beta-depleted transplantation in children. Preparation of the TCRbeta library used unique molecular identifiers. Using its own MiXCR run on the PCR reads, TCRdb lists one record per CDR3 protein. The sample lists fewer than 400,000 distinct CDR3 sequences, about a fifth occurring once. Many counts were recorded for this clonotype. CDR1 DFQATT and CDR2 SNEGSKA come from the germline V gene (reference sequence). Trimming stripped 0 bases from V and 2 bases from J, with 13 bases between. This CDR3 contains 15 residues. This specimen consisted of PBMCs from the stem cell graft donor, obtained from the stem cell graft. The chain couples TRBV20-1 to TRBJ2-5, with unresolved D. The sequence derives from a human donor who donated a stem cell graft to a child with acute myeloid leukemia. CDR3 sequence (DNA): TGCAGTGCTAGAGATTTAAACAGCCCGCAAGAGACCCAGTACTTC. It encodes CSARDLNSPQETQYF.